This TCR beta chain was recovered during a study of T-cell reconstitution after alpha-beta-depleted transplantation in children. TCRbeta library preparation incorporated unique molecular identifiers. One entry per CDR3 protein results from TCRdb running MiXCR on the PCR reads. The data contain 600,000 to 700,000 distinct CDR3 sequences, 16% of them singletons. This clonotype was picked up many times. Source: PBMCs from the stem cell graft donor, taken from the stem cell graft. The receptor was derived from a human donor who donated a stem cell graft to a child with acute myeloid leukemia.

CDR3 nucleotides: TGTGCCAGCAGCTTCGGCGGGACGGCTAATCAGCCCCAGCATTTT. Protein: CASSFGGTANQPQHF. This chain uses TRBV5-6 with TRBJ1-5; a weak D match, TRBD1 (5 bases). Germline values: CDR1 SGHDT, CDR2 YYEEEE. The V end lost 2 bases, the J end lost 4 bases, and 13 bases lay between the germline ends. The length of the CDR3 is 15 residues.